Below, 24 T cell receptor beta chains from the same sample are listed, as sequenced in a study of early T cells in non-severe SARS-CoV-2 infection. TCRdb reprocessed the 5' RACE reads via MiXCR and lists one record per CDR3 protein. Seen here are over 30,000 distinct CDR3 sequences, 7.1% observed once, and the top ten hold approximately 13%. The material sequenced was whole blood, taken at baseline. Every receptor here comes from an adult who was a healthcare worker with PCR-confirmed SARS-CoV-2 infection or an uninfected control (not recorded which).

In its sample, this clonotype was seen a few times. This rearrangement joins TRBV12-3 or TRBV12-4 to TRBJ2-7, with a possible D match to TRBD1 (5 bases). With 4 bases removed from V and 2 bases from J, the gap between germline ends came to 9 bases. There are 13 residues in the CDR3. This CDR3 reads CASSSDNTYEQYF. The CDR3 DNA sequence: TGTGCCAGCAGTTCGGACAATACCTACGAGCAGTACTTC.

This sequence joins TRBV6-5 and TRBJ1-1; 7 positions match TRBD1. Germline V gene lookup returns CDR1 MNHEY and CDR2 SVGAGI. V lost 7 bases, J lost 10 bases, and 9 bases stayed unmatched. The CDR3 contains 12 residues. The CDR3 sequence is CASIGRGGVAFF. The CDR3 region has the DNA TGTGCCAGCATCGGCAGGGGGGGTGTAGCTTTCTTT.

This clonotype was recorded a few times. J is TRBJ2-4 and V is TRBV5-1, with TRBD1 matching over 7 bases. The CDR3 runs 16 residues. From germline, CDR1 is SGHRS and CDR2 YFSETQ. V lost 4 bases and J lost 0; bases outside the gene matches: 7. The DNA for the CDR3 is TGCGCCAGCAGCACGGGACAGACCTTAGCCAAAAACATTCAGTACTTC. Its protein is CASSTGQTLAKNIQYF.

This clonotype has a handful of counts. V and J are TRBV30 and TRBJ2-4; 7 positions agree with TRBD2. Trimming took 0 bases from V and 1 from J; bases not matched to a gene: 6. This CDR3 comprises 16 residues. CDR1 is GTSNPN and CDR2 is SVGIG in the germline V gene (reference sequence). The chain's CDR3 is CAWSVGGSGAKNIQYF. As DNA, the CDR3 is TGTGCCTGGAGTGTCGGGGGGAGTGGCGCCAAAAACATTCAGTACTTC.

Only a few counts were recorded for this clonotype. This sequence joins TRBV12-3 or TRBV12-4 and TRBJ2-1; 7 bases map to TRBD2. The CDR3 consists of 14 residues. Germline trimming cut 5 bases from V and 4 bases from J; bases unmatched to any gene: 5. For the CDR3, the DNA is TGTGCCAGCAGTGGAGCGGGGAAGTACAATGAGCAGTTCTTC. Amino acid sequence: CASSGAGKYNEQFF.

This clonotype was counted between two and nine times. The V call is TRBV20-1, the J call TRBJ2-1; 10 nucleotides align to TRBD1. The CDR3 consists of 14 residues. Germline V gives CDR1 DFQATT, CDR2 SNEGSKA (reference sequence). The junction had 4 bases not matched to a gene; V was cut back by 3 bases and J by 5 bases. CDR3 sequence: CSASQTGGHNEQFF. DNA of the CDR3: TGCAGTGCTAGTCAGACAGGGGGCCACAATGAGCAGTTCTTC.

This clonotype was seen repeatedly, ten times or more. This chain joins TRBV3-1 and TRBJ1-4, with D unresolved. V was clipped by 1 base and J by 7 bases, with 10 bases between them. Germline loops: CDR1 LGHDT, CDR2 YNNKEL (reference sequence). This CDR3 is built from 14 residues. CDR3 in amino acids: CASSQVPMREKLFF. The CDR3 DNA reads TGTGCCAGCAGCCAAGTTCCTATGCGTGAAAAACTGTTTTTT.

This clonotype appeared many times. This sequence joins TRBV10-3 and TRBJ1-1; TRBD1 agrees at 9 bases. V was clipped by 7 bases and J by 4 bases; unmatched bases: 7. This CDR3 has 14 amino acids. In germline, CDR1 is ENHRY, CDR2 SYGVKD. The chain's CDR3 is CAIKGQGMATEAFF. In DNA, the CDR3 is TGTGCCATCAAAGGACAGGGGATGGCCACTGAAGCTTTCTTT.

This clonotype was recorded many times. The chain links TRBV7-2 to TRBJ2-7; D could derive from TRBD1 or TRBD2 (5 bases each). V lost 4 bases and J 2 bases, leaving 15 bases between the germline ends. The CDR3 runs to 15 residues. Germline lookup yields CDR1 SGHTA and CDR2 FQGNSA. CDR3 in amino acids: CASSSPGTLAYEQYF. The CDR3 nucleotides read TGTGCCAGCAGCTCCCCCGGGACGTTGGCCTACGAGCAGTACTTC.

This clonotype was counted a few times. The chain couples TRBV7-3 to TRBJ2-2; 8 nucleotides agree with TRBD2. The ends lost 5 bases at V and 0 bases at J; junction bases unmatched: 5. Germline-derived CDR1 and CDR2 are SGHTA and FQGTGA. The CDR3 length is 16 residues. This CDR3 is CASSQTSVSNTGELFF. As DNA, the CDR3 is TGTGCCAGCAGCCAGACTAGCGTCTCGAACACCGGGGAGCTGTTTTTT. Drawing the rest from reference TRBV7-3 and TRBJ2-2, the complete variable domain is GAGVSQTPSNKVTEKGKYVELRCDPISGHTALYWYRQSLGQGPEFLIYFQGTGAADDSGLPNDRFFAVRPEGSVSTLKIQRTERGDSAVYLCASSQTSVSNTGELFFGEGSRLTVL.

Ten or more counts support this clonotype. The chain joins TRBV11-2 to TRBJ2-1; TRBD2 might be the D (6 bases). Trimming cost V 3 bases and J 8 bases, with 14 bases left between them. CDR1 SGHAT and CDR2 FQNNGV come from the germline V gene. The CDR3 is made up of 14 amino acids. CDR3 coding DNA: TGTGCCAGCAGCTTGGGTACTAGCTTGGATGAGCAGTTCTTC. Encoded protein: CASSLGTSLDEQFF. The whole variable domain, filled in from reference TRBV11-2 and TRBJ2-1, reads EAGVAQSPRYKIIEKRQSVAFWCNPISGHATLYWYQQILGQGPKLLIQFQNNGVVDDSQLPKDRFSAERLKGVDSTLKIQPAKLEDSAVYLCASSLGTSLDEQFFGPGTRLTVL.

This clonotype was counted at least ten times. The V gene is TRBV20-1, the J gene TRBJ2-7; tentative D call: TRBD2 (6 bases). With 7 bases removed from V and 4 bases from J, the gap between germline ends came to 14 bases. CDR3 length: 12 residues. Germline V CDR1 and CDR2: DFQATT, SNEGSKA (reference sequence). The CDR3 is CSGGDGNYEQYF. CDR3 bases: TGCAGTGGCGGGGACGGAAATTACGAGCAGTACTTC.

In this sample, this clonotype turned up many times. The V gene is TRBV7-2, the J gene TRBJ2-7; TRBD1 matches 11 bases. The CDR3 length is 14 residues. The germline V gene encodes CDR1 SGHTA and CDR2 FQGNSA. Trimming at V came to 6 bases and at J to 7 bases, leaving 8 bases not matched to a gene. The DNA of the CDR3 is TGTGCCAGCAGAACAGGACAGGGGGCCGGGGAGCAGTACTTC. Translation gives CASRTGQGAGEQYF.

The rearrangement uses TRBV12-3 or TRBV12-4 and TRBJ2-7, with 10 bases identical to TRBD1. Unmatched junction bases numbered 0, after V lost 1 base and J lost 6 bases. This CDR3 has 13 amino acids. CDR3 sequence (DNA): TGTGCCAGCAGTTTAGGGACAGGGGGCGAGCAGTACGTC. It codes for CASSLGTGGEQYV.

The CDR3 protein is CASSQDPGTNEKLFF. In DNA form, the CDR3 reads TGTGCCAGCAGCCAAGATCCGGGAACTAATGAAAAACTGTTTTTT. This sequence joins TRBV3-1 and TRBJ1-4; D gene uncertain. Per germline, CDR1 LGHDT and CDR2 YNNKEL (reference sequence). Trimming left V 0 bases short and J 1 base short, with 6 bases between. The CDR3 covers 15 residues.

This rearrangement joins TRBV6-2 or TRBV6-3 to TRBJ2-7, with no clear D. There are 16 residues in the CDR3. The germline gives CDR1 MNHEY, CDR2 SVGEGT. The V end was cut by 6 bases, the J end by 2 bases, with 20 bases between. Here the CDR3 reads CASRLRPSVFAYEQYF. CDR3 nucleotides: TGTGCCAGCAGGCTCAGACCTTCCGTATTTGCCTACGAGCAGTACTTC.

The chain combines TRBV7-8 with TRBJ2-1, with 10 nucleotides matching TRBD2. The CDR3 is 16 residues long. The germline CDR1 and CDR2 sequences are SGHVS and FQNEAQ. Trimming took 1 base from V and 7 from J; bases not matched to a gene: 7. CDR3 nucleotide sequence: TGTGCCAGCAGCTTAGTGGTGGGACTAGCGTCTAATGAGCAGTTCTTC. Protein product: CASSLVVGLASNEQFF. Supplemented by reference TRBV7-8 and TRBJ2-1, the full variable domain reads GAGVSQSPRYKVAKRGQDVALRCDPISGHVSLFWYQQALGQGPEFLTYFQNEAQLDKSGLPSDRFFAERPEGSVSTLKIQRTQQEDSAVYLCASSLVVGLASNEQFFGPGTRLTVL.

This clonotype was found a few times. The chain combines TRBV5-1 with TRBJ2-3; maybe TRBD1 (6 bases). Trimming pared 0 bases from V and 1 base from J, leaving 6 bases between. CDR3 size: 14 residues. Germline lookup yields CDR1 SGHRS and CDR2 YFSETQ. The CDR3 loop reads CASSLGGRTDTQYF. CDR3 sequence (DNA): TGCGCCAGCAGCTTGGGGGGGCGCACAGATACGCAGTATTTT.

The V call is TRBV11-2, the J call TRBJ1-6; weak D call: TRBD1 (5 bases). The CDR3 contains 15 residues. CDR1 and CDR2 from the germline V gene are SGHAT and FQNNGV. Trimming left V 5 bases short and J 6 bases short, with 14 bases between. The CDR3 coding sequence is TGTGCCAGCAGCCCCGGGGCGGAGACTAATTCACCCCTCCACTTT. Encoded protein: CASSPGAETNSPLHF.

The genes are TRBV24-1 and TRBJ2-7; 9 nucleotides agree with TRBD1. The CDR3 is 16 amino acids. Trimming took 3 bases from V and 0 from J; bases not matched to a gene: 5. Germline CDR1 and CDR2: KGHDR and SFDVKD. CDR3 amino acids: CATSDAGTGSSYEQYF. For the CDR3, the DNA is TGTGCCACCAGTGATGCCGGGACAGGGAGCTCCTACGAGCAGTACTTC.

In this sample, this clonotype turned up many times. The chain combines TRBV10-3 with TRBJ2-7, with D perhaps TRBD2 (6 bases). Germline V gene sequence: CDR1 ENHRY, CDR2 SYGVKD. CDR3 length equals 15 residues. Trimming left V 0 bases short and J 3 bases short, with 12 bases between. This CDR3 is CAISESGGSIYEQYF. CDR3 nucleotides: TGTGCCATCAGTGAGTCGGGGGGTTCAATCTACGAGCAGTACTTC.

The DNA of the CDR3 is TGCGCCAGCAGCCGGGACACTATCTACGAGCAGTACTTC. Translating gives CASSRDTIYEQYF. V gene TRBV5-1 combines with J gene TRBJ2-7, with D perhaps matching TRBD1 (6 bases). V was cut by 4 bases and J by 3 bases, with 11 bases left in between. The CDR3 consists of 13 residues. The germline CDR1 and CDR2 sequences are SGHRS and YFSETQ.

This clonotype was recorded a few times. The genes are TRBV24-1 and TRBJ2-3; 8 nucleotides match TRBD1. CDR3 length equals 14 residues. CDR1 and CDR2 from the germline V gene are KGHDR and SFDVKD. V dropped 4 bases and J dropped 4; count of bases not matched to a gene: 3. CDR3 residues: CATSDATGADTQYF. The DNA of the CDR3 is TGTGCCACCAGTGACGCGACAGGGGCAGATACGCAGTATTTT.

The V gene is TRBV6-2 or TRBV6-3, the J gene TRBJ2-1; 7 nucleotides line up with TRBD2. Germline-derived CDR1 and CDR2 are MNHEY and SVGEGT. The CDR3 loop spans 13 amino acids. The trim removed 7 bases at V and 2 bases at J, leaving 2 bases unmatched. The CDR3 DNA reads TGTGCCAGCACAACTAGCGCCTACAATGAGCAGTTCTTC. Translated: CASTTSAYNEQFF.